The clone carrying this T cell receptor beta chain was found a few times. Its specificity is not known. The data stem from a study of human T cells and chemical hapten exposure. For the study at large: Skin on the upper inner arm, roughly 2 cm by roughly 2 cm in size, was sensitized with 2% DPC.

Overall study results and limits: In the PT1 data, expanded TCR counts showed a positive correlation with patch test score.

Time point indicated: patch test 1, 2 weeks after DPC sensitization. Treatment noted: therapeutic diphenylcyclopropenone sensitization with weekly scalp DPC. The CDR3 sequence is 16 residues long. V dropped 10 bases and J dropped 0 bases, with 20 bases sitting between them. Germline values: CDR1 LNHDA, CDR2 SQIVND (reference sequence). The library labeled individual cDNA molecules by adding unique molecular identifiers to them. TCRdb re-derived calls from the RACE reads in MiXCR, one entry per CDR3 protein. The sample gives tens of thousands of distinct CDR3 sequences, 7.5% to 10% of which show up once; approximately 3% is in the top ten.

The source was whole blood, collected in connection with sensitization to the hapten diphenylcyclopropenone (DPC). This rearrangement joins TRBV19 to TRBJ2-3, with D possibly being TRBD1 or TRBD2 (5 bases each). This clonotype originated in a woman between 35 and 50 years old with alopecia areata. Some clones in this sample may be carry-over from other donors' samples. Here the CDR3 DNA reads TGTGCCACCACGCCCCCCCCGGGACGCAGCACAGATACGCAGTATTTT. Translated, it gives CATTPPPGRSTDTQYF.